The 27 T cell receptor beta chains reported below all come from one sample, sequenced in a study of response to subunit inactivated influenza vaccine. One entry per CDR3 protein, called by TCRdb with MiXCR from the RT-PCR reads. The sample consists of roughly 710,000 distinct CDR3 sequences, around 15% of them appearing once. The sample consisted of PBMCs from blood, taken 14 to 15 days before vaccination. These receptors came from a man between 45 and 60 years old who received an inactivated influenza vaccine.

This clonotype has a handful of counts. The chain couples TRBV7-9 to TRBJ2-2, with D tentatively TRBD1 (6 bases). Per the germline V gene, CDR1 is SEHNR and CDR2 is FQNEAQ (reference sequence). Trimming took 2 bases from V and 2 from J, leaving 12 bases between them. CDR3 size: 16 residues. The CDR3 loop reads CASSLIGGINTGELFF. The CDR3 DNA reads TGTGCCAGCAGCTTAATAGGGGGTATAAACACCGGGGAGCTGTTTTTT.

This clonotype was counted many times. The chain links TRBV18 to TRBJ1-6; D not resolved. The CDR3 has 13 amino acids. The germline V gene has CDR1 KGHSH and CDR2 LQKENI. Trimming cost V 3 bases and J 8 bases, with 8 bases left between them. The CDR3 bases are TGTGCCAGCTCACCGTTACAAGATTCACCCCTCCACTTT. Encoded protein: CASSPLQDSPLHF.

This sequence joins TRBV2 and TRBJ2-5; D gene unclear. Germline V CDR1 and CDR2: SNHLY, FYNNEI. This CDR3 comprises 13 residues. Trimming pared 2 bases from V and 4 bases from J, leaving 8 bases between. The CDR3 spells CASSEQLSETQYF. The CDR3 DNA follows: TGTGCCAGCAGTGAACAGCTCTCAGAGACCCAGTACTTC. Full variable domain (missing parts from reference TRBV2 and TRBJ2-5): EPEVTQTPSHQVTQMGQEVILRCVPISNHLYFYWYRQILGQKVEFLVSFYNNEISEKSEIFDDQFSVERPDGSNFTLKIRSTKLEDSAMYFCASSEQLSETQYFGPGTRLLVL.

In its sample, this clonotype was seen a few times. The CDR3 nucleotides read TGCAGTGCAGTAGGGACTAGCGGGGCTTTCTCCTACGAGCAGTACTTC. Its translation is CSAVGTSGAFSYEQYF. The chain is built from TRBV20-1 and TRBJ2-7; the match to TRBD2 covers 13 bases. With V trimmed by 6 bases and J by 0 bases, 8 bases remained unmatched. The CDR3 consists of 16 residues. The germline gives CDR1 DFQATT, CDR2 SNEGSKA (reference sequence).

This clonotype was counted at least ten times. V usage is TRBV6-2 or TRBV6-3 and J usage is TRBJ2-7, with a possible D match to TRBD2 (6 bases). The germline V gene encodes CDR1 MNHEY and CDR2 SVGEGT. The CDR3 length is 13 residues. V dropped 0 bases and J dropped 5 bases, with 8 bases sitting between them. The CDR3 loop is CASSYSGGHEQYF. CDR3 sequence (DNA): TGTGCCAGCAGTTACTCCGGAGGGCACGAGCAGTACTTC.

The V call is TRBV6-2 or TRBV6-3, the J call TRBJ1-1; the D is unclear. V was clipped by 0 bases and J by 10 bases, with 18 bases between them. The germline gives CDR1 MNHEY, CDR2 SVGEGT. This CDR3 spans 15 amino acids. CDR3 nucleotides: TGTGCCAGCAGTTACTCGATGGGCAGGAGGTCGGGAGCTTTCTTT. As protein: CASSYSMGRRSGAFF.

The chain employs TRBV7-2 and TRBJ2-7, with 8 bases fitting TRBD2. Germline CDR1 and CDR2: SGHTA and FQGNSA. The V segment lost 1 base and the J segment 3 bases; nucleotides outside the gene matches: 2. The CDR3 loop spans 14 amino acids. In DNA form, the CDR3 reads TGTGCCAGCAGCTTAGGGGGACTAGTCTACGAGCAGTACTTC. Residues: CASSLGGLVYEQYF.

J is TRBJ2-1 and V is TRBV20-1, with 8 bases identical to TRBD2. CDR1 and CDR2 from the germline V gene are DFQATT and SNEGSKA (reference sequence). There are 16 residues in the CDR3. J was trimmed by 1 base and V by 3 bases; bases with no gene match: 8. The CDR3 loop is CSARVSRGGSYNEQFF. The DNA for the CDR3 is TGCAGTGCTAGGGTCTCCCGGGGGGGGTCCTACAATGAGCAGTTCTTC.

In its sample, this clonotype was seen a few times. The chain's CDR3 is CASSHYMGVNYGYTF. DNA of the CDR3: TGCGCCAGCAGCCATTACATGGGGGTGAACTATGGCTACACCTTC. This rearrangement joins TRBV5-1 to TRBJ1-2; a possible D gene is TRBD1 (5 bases). CDR1 and CDR2 (germline): SGHRS, YFSETQ. The CDR3 runs 15 residues. The ends were cut back, 4 bases at V and 2 bases at J, with 15 bases in the middle.

The CDR3 reads CASSPRQGDGTQYF. Written as DNA, the CDR3 is TGTGCCAGCTCACCAAGACAGGGGGACGGTACGCAGTATTTT. The V and J genes are TRBV18 and TRBJ2-3; 9 bases line up with TRBD1. The length of the CDR3 is 14 residues. CDR1 is KGHSH, CDR2 LQKENI, per germline. Germline trimming cut 2 bases from V and 8 bases from J; bases unmatched to any gene: 5. Together with reference TRBV18 and TRBJ2-3, the CDR3 gives the full variable domain: NAGVMQNPRHLVRRRGQEARLRCSPMKGHSHVYWYRQLPEEGLKFMVYLQKENIIDESGMPKERFSAEFPKEGPSILRIQQVVRGDSAAYFCASSPRQGDGTQYFGPGTRLTVL.

The chain joins TRBV7-6 to TRBJ2-2; maybe TRBD1 (5 bases). The CDR3 is 16 amino acids. Germline V gives CDR1 SGHVS, CDR2 FNYEAQ. Trimming shortened V by 4 bases and J by 2 bases, and 14 bases separated the two germline ends. The CDR3 here is CASSSGSEPNTGELFF. Here the CDR3 DNA reads TGTGCCAGCAGCTCAGGGTCGGAGCCTAACACCGGGGAGCTGTTTTTT. The full variable domain, completed using reference TRBV7-6 and TRBJ2-2, is GAGVSQSPRYKVTKRGQDVALRCDPISGHVSLYWYRQALGQGPEFLTYFNYEAQQDKSGLPNDRFSAERPEGSISTLTIQRTEQRDSAMYRCASSSGSEPNTGELFFGEGSRLTVL.

This clonotype was counted a few times. The genes are TRBV6-8 and TRBJ2-3; D call uncertain. Trimming left V 8 bases short and J 8 bases short, with 2 bases between. Germline CDR1 and CDR2: MNHGY and SAAAGT. CDR3 length: 8 residues. The CDR3 protein is CASGTQYF. The CDR3 nucleotides are TGTGCCAGCGGTACGCAGTATTTT.

J is TRBJ2-3 and V is TRBV6-1, with 13 bases aligning to TRBD2. This CDR3 is 15 amino acids long. The V gene's germline CDR1 is MNHNS and CDR2 SASEGT. The V gene end was trimmed by 7 bases and the J gene end by 4 bases; junction bases not matched to a gene: 5. The CDR3 coding sequence is TGTGCCAGCACTGTGACTAGCGGGGGGTCAGATACGCAGTATTTT. The encoded protein is CASTVTSGGSDTQYF.

The chain carries TRBV5-1 and TRBJ1-1; TRBD1 is a possible D gene (6 bases). Per germline, CDR1 SGHRS and CDR2 YFSETQ. This CDR3 region has 16 residues. With 2 bases removed from V and 1 base from J, the gap between germline ends came to 15 bases. The CDR3 coding sequence is TGCGCCAGCAGCTTACCCTTCAGGGGCCGGAACACTGAAGCTTTCTTT. Translation: CASSLPFRGRNTEAFF.

The table lists this clonotype with a few counts. J is TRBJ2-7 and V is TRBV20-1; the D call may be TRBD1 or TRBD2 (5 bases each). Between the trimmed V and J ends, which lost 3 bases and 3 bases, there was a span of 18 bases. CDR1 is DFQATT and CDR2 is SNEGSKA in the germline V gene (reference sequence). The CDR3 is 15 amino acids. The CDR3 reads CSASPPGRAIYEQYF. The CDR3 DNA is TGCAGTGCTAGCCCCCCAGGGAGAGCGATCTACGAGCAGTACTTC.

Details on this clonotype: A junction end diverges from the germline sequence, so it may reflect a read error. The chain couples TRBV27 to TRBJ1-2; 8 bases line up with TRBD1. The CDR3 is made up of 13 amino acids. The germline CDR1 and CDR2 sequences are MNHEY and SMNVEV (reference sequence). The DNA for the CDR3 is TGTGCCAGCAGGGACAGGGTTACTGATGGCTTCACCTTC. Residues: CASRDRVTDGFTF.

The rearrangement uses TRBV28 and TRBJ1-1; perhaps TRBD1 as D (5 bases). Germline V gene data show CDR1 as MDHEN and CDR2 as SYDVKM. Trimming cost V 3 bases and J 1 base, with 9 bases left between them. This CDR3 has 14 amino acids. In DNA, the CDR3 is TGTGCCAGCAGTTTGGGGGTACAGAACACTGAAGCTTTCTTT. It translates to CASSLGVQNTEAFF.

This chain joins TRBV11-2 and TRBJ2-2; 11 bases are a match to TRBD2. The CDR3 is 18 amino acids. The ends lost 4 bases at V and 0 bases at J; junction bases unmatched: 7. From germline, CDR1 is SGHAT and CDR2 FQNNGV. The CDR3 coding sequence is TGTGCCAGCAGCTCATTTAGCGGGAGGGACTCGAACACCGGGGAGCTGTTTTTT. Its protein product is CASSSFSGRDSNTGELFF.

This clonotype has a handful of counts. This chain joins TRBV6-2 or TRBV6-3 and TRBJ2-2; D is unresolved. The CDR3 loop spans 14 amino acids. The V end was cut by 5 bases, the J end by 8 bases, with 15 bases between. Germline V gives CDR1 MNHEY, CDR2 SVGEGT. CDR3 coding DNA: TGTGCCAGCAGTCCACAAGAGAGGCGAGGGGAGCTGTTTTTT. Translation gives CASSPQERRGELFF.

The gene calls are TRBV4-2 and TRBJ2-3; TRBD2 agrees at 11 bases. The CDR3 spans 16 residues. The germline V gene has CDR1 LGHNA and CDR2 YNFKEQ. V trimming: 0 bases; J trimming: 8 bases; junction bases outside the gene matches: 7. The CDR3 sequence: CASSQDVAGGLGTQYF. Here the CDR3 DNA reads TGTGCCAGCAGCCAAGATGTAGCGGGGGGGCTTGGTACGCAGTATTTT.

This chain links TRBV5-5 with TRBJ2-3; no clear D. The V and J ends lost 2 bases and 2 bases respectively, with 15 bases between them. Germline V gene sequence: CDR1 SGHKS, CDR2 YYEKEE (reference sequence). This CDR3 spans 16 amino acids. The CDR3 protein is CASSFHPRVDTDTQYF. CDR3 DNA sequence: TGTGCCAGCAGCTTTCATCCTCGGGTAGACACAGATACGCAGTATTTT.

The rearrangement links TRBV2 to TRBJ1-1; 9 bases align to TRBD1. The germline CDR1 and CDR2 sequences are SNHLY and FYNNEI. This CDR3 comprises 14 residues. After removal of 7 bases from V and 5 bases from J, the junction contained 8 bases not matched to a gene. The CDR3 nucleotides are TGTGCCAGCAAAATGGACAGGGGTGAAACTGAAGCTTTCTTT. It translates to CASKMDRGETEAFF.

The chain has TRBV20-1 and TRBJ2-7, with D possibly being TRBD1 (6 bases). The ends were cut back, 5 bases at V and 2 bases at J, with 7 bases in the middle. The CDR3 has 11 residues. Germline lookup yields CDR1 DFQATT and CDR2 SNEGSKA (reference sequence). The CDR3 spells CSARDTYEQYF. The CDR3 coding sequence is TGCAGTGCTCGGGACACCTACGAGCAGTACTTC.

The genes are TRBV24-1 and TRBJ2-2, with 9 nucleotides matching TRBD2. This CDR3 is built from 17 residues. The ends lost 0 bases at V and 4 bases at J; junction bases unmatched: 5. Looked up from germline, CDR1 is KGHDR and CDR2 is SFDVKD. CDR3 coding DNA: TGTGCCACCAGTGATTTGTTAGCGGGAGAGACCACCGGGGAGCTGTTTTTT. Amino acids: CATSDLLAGETTGELFF.

This chain connects TRBV12-3 or TRBV12-4 to TRBJ2-7; 7 bases agree with TRBD2. CDR3 length equals 14 residues. V trimming: 2 bases; J trimming: 4 bases; junction bases outside the gene matches: 5. The CDR3 bases are TGTGCCAGCAGTTTACAGGGAGGGGTGTACGAGCAGTACTTC. It codes for CASSLQGGVYEQYF.

The chain recombines TRBV15 with TRBJ2-5; D might be TRBD1 (5 bases). The ends were cut back, 0 bases at V and 0 bases at J, with 5 bases in the middle. Germline V gene sequence: CDR1 LNHNV, CDR2 YYDKDF (reference sequence). There are 14 residues in the CDR3. Written as DNA, the CDR3 is TGTGCCACCAGCAGAGACAGGGACCAAGAGACCCAGTACTTC. This codes for CATSRDRDQETQYF.

This rearrangement joins TRBV21-1 to TRBJ2-7. TRBV21-1 is a recognized pseudogene. The CDR3 covers 16 residues. CDR3 DNA: TGTGCCAGCAGCAAAGTCGGCCACCTCGACCCCTACGAGCAGTACTTC. Protein sequence: CASSKVGHLDPYEQYF.